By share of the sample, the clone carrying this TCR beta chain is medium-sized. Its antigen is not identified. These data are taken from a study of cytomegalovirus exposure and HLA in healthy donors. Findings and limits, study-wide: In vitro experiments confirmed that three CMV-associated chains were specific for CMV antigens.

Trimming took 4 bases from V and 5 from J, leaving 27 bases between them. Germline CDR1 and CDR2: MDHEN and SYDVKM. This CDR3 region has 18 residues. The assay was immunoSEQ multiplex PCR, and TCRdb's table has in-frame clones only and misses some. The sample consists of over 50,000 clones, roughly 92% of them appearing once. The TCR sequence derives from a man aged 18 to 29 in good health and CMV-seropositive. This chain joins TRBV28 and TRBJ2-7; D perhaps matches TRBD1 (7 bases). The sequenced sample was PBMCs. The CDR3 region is CASSSRTGLREALDEQYF. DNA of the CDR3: TGTGCCAGCAGTTCCCGGACAGGACTGAGGGAGGCCCTGGACGAGCAGTACTTC.